This T cell receptor (beta chain) was recorded in a study of cytomegalovirus exposure and HLA in healthy donors (dated by TCRdb to between 2016 and 2019). At the level of the whole study: In an earlier analysis of roughly 500 of the donors, 276 Gb of sequence data and roughly 100 million unique TCR beta sequences from roughly 190 million T cells were reported. Rather than using new phenotypic data, the later analysis identified candidate immune exposures from TCR beta sequences and from how often those sequences occurred across donors. Donor age, sex, ethnicity and CMV serostatus were compiled alongside the repertoire data. Class I and class II HLA loci were covered by the typing at four-digit resolution. Every repertoire in the discovery cohort had been generated on one and the same sequencing platform. The genetic ancestry cluster associated with self-reported Caucasian donors included over 80% of the roughly 380 genotyped donors. Using immunosequencing, the study profiled T cell repertoires from approximately 700 subjects and related those repertoires to cytomegalovirus serostatus. An earlier analysis of around 580 of the donors used high-throughput TCR beta sequencing to judge whether each TCR beta V gene segment behaved as functional or pseudogenic. A later analysis re-examined previously published TCR beta repertoires from 600 to 700 donors and added high-resolution HLA genotyping to investigate patterns of TCR occurrence. The aim of the study was to test whether cataloging public T cell receptors could identify signatures of past pathogen exposure. In addition to the first cohort of about 650 subjects, a separate validation cohort of over 90 different subjects was used. High-throughput TCR immunosequencing, statistical association of individual TCRs with disease status, and machine learning were combined to predict cytomegalovirus infection status. The number of typed donors differed by locus: about 620-640 for A, B, C, DRB1 and DQB1; some 540 for DQA1; approximately 600 for DPA1; and 400 to 480 for DPB1. Approximately 300 gigabases of sequencing data and approximately 92 million unique TCR sequences made up an early release that covered about 640 HLA-typed donors. Because of strong linkage in the cohort, 4 to 6 DR-DQ haplotypes were treated as single units for association and clustering. In a later genetic analysis, genome-wide SNP genotypes for about three fifths of the roughly 670 donors were used, and that subset was treated as a discovery cohort. Among 300 to 500 genotyped donors of the cohort, an average of about 240,000 unique TCR beta nucleotide sequences was sequenced per donor, of which approximately 18% were non-productive. Study-level results and caveats: When HLA alleles, especially DR and DQ, strongly co-occurred, TCR associations were difficult to assign to individual alleles. In both the original and validation cohorts, the classifier was reported to diagnose cytomegalovirus status with high specificity and sensitivity. Broadly in line with IMGT annotations, most TCR beta V segments showed up in productive rearrangements about 87% or about 30% of the time in an earlier analysis of 587 of the donors. Correlated functional status among segregating V segments might be attributable to linkage disequilibrium, but an unknown experimental factor could not be ruled out. The presence/absence analyses assumed that sequencing depth was roughly uniform across donors, and that assumption may not be true. Because HLA typing was unavailable for some donors at each locus, only the typed subset was used in association tests. In a later analysis, several top co-occurrence clusters were reported to appear linked to parvovirus B19, influenza, CMV and Epstein-Barr virus. Most TCR sequences were seen in very few donors, while some public TCRs were found in many individuals. Specific HLA alleles were associated with more than 15,000 TCR beta sequences at a false discovery rate of 0.05 in a later analysis. The study gave a list of around 170 TCR beta chains associated with cytomegalovirus. An association between a missense DCLRE1C variant and V-gene and J-gene trimming of TCR beta chains was found in a later genetic analysis and replicated in an independent cohort. According to a later analysis, TCR association rates differed among HLA loci, with DRB1 alleles showing the most associated TCRs and HLA-C alleles showing the fewest. Most CMV-associated TCR beta chains appeared to be HLA-restricted in a later analysis, and the HLA associations seemed to be driven largely by CMV exposure. A cluster of highly shared sequence variants was judged likely to represent a technical artifact of the sequencing pipeline. Only TCR beta chains were sequenced in this cohort, and the absence of alpha or paired-chain data limited detectable features. The 87-base-pair reads could not distinguish some IMGT-functional V segments, including TRBV6-2 and TRBV6-3, so those segments were excluded. Some 16 rarely observed V segments, including chromosome 9 orphons, were excluded from the earlier analysis of a few hundred of the donors because counts were too low. Compared with the approximately 670-donor mean, donors in an Asian-associated ancestry cluster had fewer N-insertions in productive TCRs, according to a later genetic analysis. The authors suggested that the approach could potentially be generalized to other disease states and immunological phenotypes. A later analysis found that HLA-associated TCR beta chains were more clonally expanded and had lower generation probabilities than equally common non-associated chains. CMV serostatus was the only immune exposure information available for the cohort. A further reported finding was that TCR beta sequences accurately predicted the HLA-A and HLA-B alleles for most subjects in the first cohort. A few of the identified cytomegalovirus-associated TCR beta chains were confirmed in vitro to be specific for cytomegalovirus antigens.

The library was obtained by the immunoSEQ multiplex PCR assay. The multiplex PCR relied on a mix of 60 forward primers for TCR Vbeta segments and 13 reverse primers for TCR Jbeta segments. The CDR3 region of rearranged TCR beta genes was amplified from genomic DNA by a multiplex PCR assay. The Illumina HiSeq System was used to sequence the amplified TCR beta libraries as 87-base-pair reads. Turning to the authors' computational methods: In a later analysis, 80 million or so unique TCR beta chains were counted across the 650 to 750 repertoires, and about 9.9 million of these chains were shared by at least two donors. A nearest-neighbor algorithm error-corrected the raw reads and collapsed the reads into unique sequences, merging closely related sequences to remove PCR and sequencing errors. To assign V, D and J gene segments, CDR3 sequences were aligned to IMGT reference sequences. Each retained sequence needed at least a six-nucleotide match to both a V gene segment and a J gene segment. Rearrangements were called productive when the CDR3 lacked stop codons and stayed in frame with V and J; all others were non-productive. CDR3 was defined by IMGT convention, running from the second conserved V-encoded cysteine to the conserved J-encoded phenylalanine. Sequences without an unambiguous match to a single V gene segment were excluded from the earlier analysis of a few hundred of the donors. An earlier analysis of 500 to 600 of the donors classified V segments as functional when productive rearrangements were above 56.7% and as segregating when the standard deviation between donors was above 5%. A statistical classification framework was built to diagnose cytomegalovirus status from the catalog of TCR beta chain sequences. A later analysis assigned V and J genes by comparing TCR nucleotide sequences with IMGT/GENE-DB human TR gene sequences. In a later analysis, CDR3 sequences and most-parsimonious VDJ recombination scenarios were assigned using the TCRdist pipeline. A later analysis defined each TCR beta chain by its CDR3 amino acid sequence plus V-gene family, and excluded reads lacking a unique V-gene family. A later analysis removed 500 to 600 highly shared, low-generation-probability nucleotide sequences to deal with suspected cross-contamination and a sequencing artifact. In a later analysis, a clonal expansion index was calculated for each public chain from normalized within-repertoire ranks of inferred template counts. A later analysis computed generation probabilities with a VDJ recombination model fitted to out-of-frame rearrangements, and checked the results against IGoR. Hypergeometric tests were used in a later analysis to score TCR-TCR, TCR-HLA and TCR-CMV co-occurrence, with a repertoire-size bias correction applied to the TCR pairs. A later analysis estimated false discovery rates by permuting HLA or CMV assignments 20 times. A later analysis grouped co-occurring TCRs with DBSCAN, adding TCRdist sequence similarity when clustering within HLA-allele-positive subsets. For co-occurrence clustering, repertoires with fewer than 30,000 or more than 120,000 public chains were excluded, along with a handful of repertoires with anomalous nucleotide sharing. TCRdb's version of the immuneACCESS table is confined to in-frame rearrangements and falls short of the full clone set. An unresolved V gene accounts for under half of the shortfall where checked; the remainder is of unknown origin. V, J and clone size are taken as reported in that table, and D and trimming were inferred from the DNA itself. Present in this sample are some 170,000 clones, around three quarters of which were seen just once. The ten largest clones take up less than 1.2% of the sample.

In total, roughly 670 healthy bone marrow donors made up the cohort. Cohort members were all nominally healthy when sampled, although unrecorded immune exposures were likely present. The donor tested CMV seronegative, placing the donor among the 350 to 400 seronegative members of the cohort. A peripheral blood sample was collected from each donor, and TCR beta sequencing was performed on peripheral blood mononuclear cells. The Qiagen DNeasy Blood Extraction Kit was used to extract genomic DNA from the blood cell samples. On this clone itself: The clone's antigen remains unknown. Per-base quality was not reported, and no clone a single base away is much larger than it.

The V and J ends are trimmed by 0 bases and 2 bases, leaving 7 bases between them. CDR1 PRHDT and CDR2 FYEKMQ are derived from the germline V gene (reference sequence). Including cysteine and phenylalanine, the CDR3 has 14 amino acids. CDR3 DNA only is kept here, 42 bases in frame from base 1. This sequence uses TRBV13 and TRBJ2-5; TRBD1 is a weak D gene call, 5 bases matching. This receptor was identified in a woman between 35 and 50 years old in good health and CMV-seronegative. The sequencing input was PBMCs. The bases read TGTGCCAGCAGCTTAGGCAGGGCTCAAGAGACCCAGTACTTC. Translated, it reads CASSLGRAQETQYF.